This T cell receptor beta chain was captured in a study of glioma-infiltrating T cells after dendritic cell vaccination. As to time point: after dendritic cell vaccination, including at tumor progression/relapse. After removal of 9 bases from V and 1 base from J, the junction contained 9 bases not matched to a gene. Looked up from germline, CDR1 is SGHNT and CDR2 is YYREEE (reference sequence). The CDR3 sequence is 14 residues long. The data were produced by immunoSEQ multiplex PCR, yet TCRdb's version contains in-frame clones alone and is incomplete. The sample has over 65,000 clones; 85% are singletons.

The sample here was blood, taken after dendritic cell vaccination. The chain carries TRBV5-4 and TRBJ2-7; 8 bases line up with TRBD2. The TCR originated in a human donor with glioblastoma. The CDR3 region has the DNA TGTGCCACGCGAGGTGCGGGGGGTTCCTACGAGCAGTACTTC. Translated, it gives CATRGAGGSYEQYF.